This T cell receptor beta chain was sequenced in a study of identical twins. Template switching created a universal primer site, and the cDNA included unique molecular identifiers. TCRdb independently ran MiXCR on the 5' RACE reads; one entry per CDR3 protein. Of 280,000 or so distinct CDR3 sequences listed, approximately 8.5% are singletons. Trimming removed 9 bases from V and 0 bases from J; junction bases left unmatched: 8. The CDR3 is 14 residues long. Germline CDR1 and CDR2: LNHDA and SQIVND (reference sequence). These records were also assigned to another study, of yellow fever vaccine responses in identical twins.

This sequence was found in a woman aged 18-29 years in good health. The source material was memory (CD45RO+) T cells sorted from blood. This sequence joins TRBV19 and TRBJ2-7, with 7 bases identical to TRBD2. CDR3 protein: CASRSGTNSYEQYF. Here the CDR3 DNA reads TGTGCCAGCCGGTCCGGGACTAACTCCTACGAGCAGTACTTC.